Here is one T cell receptor beta chain with its context. This CDR3 is also generated by other DNA sequences in the sample. Source study methods: Quantification of nucleated cells was approximated via reference gene primer amplification. Only in-frame clones appear in the TCRdb table, and some are missing; sequencing was by immunoSEQ multiplex PCR. That table is the source of V, J and clone size, and D and trimming were worked out from the DNA. The sample has some 350,000 clones, around four fifths seen once. This sample stems from a study of blood T cell repertoires in COVID-19. Study-wide context: Samples of COVID-19 (acute and convalescent) were obtained from the United States, Italy and Spain. PBMCs, B-cell-depleted T cells, or T cells provided the cDNA or gDNA that made up the material.

The V end lost 5 bases, the J end lost 4 bases, and 9 bases lay between the germline ends. The CDR3 is 13 amino acids. Germline CDR1 and CDR2: MNHEY and SMNVEV (reference sequence). Sequenced input: peripheral blood. The chain uses TRBV27 and TRBJ1-5; D is ambiguous. This receptor was identified in a man younger than 45 with active or convalescent COVID-19. The CDR3 loop is CASSPRGNQPQHF. Here the CDR3 DNA reads TGTGCCAGCAGTCCGCGGGGTAATCAGCCCCAGCATTTT.